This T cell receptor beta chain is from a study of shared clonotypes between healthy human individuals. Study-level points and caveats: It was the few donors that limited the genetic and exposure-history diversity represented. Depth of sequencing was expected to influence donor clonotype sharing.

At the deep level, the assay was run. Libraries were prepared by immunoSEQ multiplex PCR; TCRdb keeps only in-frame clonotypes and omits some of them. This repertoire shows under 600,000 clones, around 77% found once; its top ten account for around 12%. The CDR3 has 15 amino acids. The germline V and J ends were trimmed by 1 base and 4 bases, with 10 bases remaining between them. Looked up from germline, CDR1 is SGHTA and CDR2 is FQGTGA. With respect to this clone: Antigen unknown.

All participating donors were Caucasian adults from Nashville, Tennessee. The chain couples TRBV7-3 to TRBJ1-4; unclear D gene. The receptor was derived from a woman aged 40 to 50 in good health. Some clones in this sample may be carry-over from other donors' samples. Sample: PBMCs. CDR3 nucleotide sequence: TGTGCCAGCAGCTTAAACGGCCCAGATAATGAAAAACTGTTTTTT. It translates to CASSLNGPDNEKLFF.